This TCR beta chain derives from a study of shared clonotypes between healthy human individuals. Overall study context: The people who gave samples were a couple of women and a few men aged 18 to 49. Findings and caveats of the study: Only blood was sampled, and tissue TCR repertoires likely differ from blood ones.

Concerning this clone: What it binds is unknown.

Original handling: ImmunoSEQ junction-only sequences lacked quality scores, so their filtering differed. Assay used: immunoSEQ multiplex PCR; TCRdb lists only in-frame clones, some missing. V and J calls plus clone size are reproduced from that table; the DNA served to infer D and trimming. The profile shows 450,000 to 500,000 clones, over 70% of them singletons. The junction had 8 bases not matched to a gene; V was cut back by 6 bases and J by 0 bases. The CDR3 runs to 17 residues. Germline V CDR1 and CDR2: LNHDA, SQIVND (reference sequence). The chain uses TRBV19 and TRBJ2-6, with 7 bases aligning to TRBD2. The sample was PBMCs. The TCR sequence derives from a woman in her 40s in good health. Some clones in this sample may be carry-over from other donors' samples. The CDR3 sequence: CASSSTGGSSGANVLTF. DNA for the CDR3: TGTGCCAGTAGCTCAACCGGCGGGAGCTCTGGGGCCAACGTCCTGACTTTC.